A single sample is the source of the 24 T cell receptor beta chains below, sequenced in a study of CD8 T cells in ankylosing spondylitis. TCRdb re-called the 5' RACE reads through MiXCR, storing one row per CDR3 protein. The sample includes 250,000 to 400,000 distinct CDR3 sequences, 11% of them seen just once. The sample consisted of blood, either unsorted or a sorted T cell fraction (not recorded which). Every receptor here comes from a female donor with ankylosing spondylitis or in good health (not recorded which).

CDR3 in amino acids: CASSLALGRNTEAFF. CDR3 bases: TGTGCCAGCAGCTTAGCCCTTGGCAGGAACACTGAAGCTTTCTTT. The V gene is TRBV11-1, the J gene TRBJ1-1; no clear D. From germline, CDR1 is SGHAT and CDR2 FQDESV (reference sequence). Trimming left V 0 bases short and J 1 base short, with 9 bases between. The CDR3 loop spans 15 amino acids.

The CDR3 reads CSVVRRGSVAGELFF. For the CDR3, the DNA is TGCAGCGTTGTGCGCAGGGGGTCGGTTGCCGGGGAGCTGTTTTTT. The chain joins TRBV29-1 to TRBJ2-2, with 7 positions matching TRBD1. The CDR3 contains 15 residues. Losses at the gene ends were 4 bases for V and 6 bases for J; bases not matched to a gene: 11. CDR1 is SQVTM and CDR2 is ANQGSEA in the germline V gene.

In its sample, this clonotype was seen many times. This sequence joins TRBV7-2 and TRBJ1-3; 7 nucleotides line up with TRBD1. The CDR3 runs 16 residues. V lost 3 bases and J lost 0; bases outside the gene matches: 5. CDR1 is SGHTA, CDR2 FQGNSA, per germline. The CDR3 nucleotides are TGTGCCAGCAGCTTGGGACAGTTACGCTCTGGAAACACCATATATTTT. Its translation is CASSLGQLRSGNTIYF. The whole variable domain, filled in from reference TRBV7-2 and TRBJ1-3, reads GAGVSQSPSNKVTEKGKDVELRCDPISGHTALYWYRQSLGQGLEFLIYFQGNSAPDKSGLPSDRFSAERTGGSVSTLTIQRTQQEDSAVYLCASSLGQLRSGNTIYFGEGSWLTVV.

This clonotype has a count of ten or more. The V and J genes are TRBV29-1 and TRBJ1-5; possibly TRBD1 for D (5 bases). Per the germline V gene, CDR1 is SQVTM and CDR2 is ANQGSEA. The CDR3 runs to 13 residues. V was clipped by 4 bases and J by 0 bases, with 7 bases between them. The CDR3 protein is CSVARDSNQPQHF. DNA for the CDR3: TGCAGCGTTGCCAGGGATAGCAATCAGCCCCAGCATTTT.

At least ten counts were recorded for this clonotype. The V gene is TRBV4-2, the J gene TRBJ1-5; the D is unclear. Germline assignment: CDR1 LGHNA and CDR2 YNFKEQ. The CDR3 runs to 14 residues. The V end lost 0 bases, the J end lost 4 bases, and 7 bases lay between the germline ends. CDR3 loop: CASSQEYGNQPQHF. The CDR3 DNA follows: TGTGCCAGCAGCCAAGAATATGGGAATCAGCCCCAGCATTTT.

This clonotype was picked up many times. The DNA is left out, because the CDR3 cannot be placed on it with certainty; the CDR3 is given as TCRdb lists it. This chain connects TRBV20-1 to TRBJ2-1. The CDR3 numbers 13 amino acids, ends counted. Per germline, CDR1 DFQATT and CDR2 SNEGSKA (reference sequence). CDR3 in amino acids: CSARDIMVGLGIF.

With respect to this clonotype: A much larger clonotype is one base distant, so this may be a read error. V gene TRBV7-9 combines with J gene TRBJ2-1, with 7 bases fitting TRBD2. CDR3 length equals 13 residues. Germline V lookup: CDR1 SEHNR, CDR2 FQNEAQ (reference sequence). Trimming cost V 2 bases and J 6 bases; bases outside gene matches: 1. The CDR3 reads CASSLSGANEQFF. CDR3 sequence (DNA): TGTGCCAGCAGCTTAAGCGGGGCCAATGAGCAGTTCTTC. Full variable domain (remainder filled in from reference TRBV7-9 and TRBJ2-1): DTGVSQNPRHKITKRGQNVTFRCDPISEHNRLYWYRQTLGQGPEFLTYFQNEAQLEKSRLLSDRFSAERPKGSFSTLEIQRTEQGDSAMYLCASSLSGANEQFFGPGTRLTVL.

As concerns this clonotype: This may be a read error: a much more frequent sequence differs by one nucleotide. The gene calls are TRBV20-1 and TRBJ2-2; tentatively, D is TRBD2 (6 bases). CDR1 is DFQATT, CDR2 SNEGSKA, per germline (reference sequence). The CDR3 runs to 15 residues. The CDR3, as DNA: TGCAGTGCTAGAGATCTTAGCAGGTTTGGCGGGAAGCTGTTTTTT. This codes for CSARDLSRFGGKLFF.

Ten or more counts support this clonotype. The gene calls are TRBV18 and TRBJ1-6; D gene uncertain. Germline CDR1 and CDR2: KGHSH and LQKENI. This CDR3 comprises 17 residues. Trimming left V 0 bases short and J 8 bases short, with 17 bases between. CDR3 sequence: CASSPPPGTAGDSPLHF. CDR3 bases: TGTGCCAGCTCACCACCACCGGGTACTGCCGGCGATTCACCCCTCCACTTT.

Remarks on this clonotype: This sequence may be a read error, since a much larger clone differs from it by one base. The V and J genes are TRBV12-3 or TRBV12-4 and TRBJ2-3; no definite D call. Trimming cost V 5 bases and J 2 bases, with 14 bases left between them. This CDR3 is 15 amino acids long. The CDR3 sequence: CASSPPTGNTDTQYF. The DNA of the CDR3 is TGTGCCAGCAGTCCCCCCACGGGCAACACAGATACGCAGTATTTT.

CDR3 loop: CASAWGNTGELFF. DNA of the CDR3: TGTGCCTCAGCCTGGGGTAACACCGGGGAGCTGTTTTTT. J is TRBJ2-2 and V is TRBV24-1; D call uncertain. Per germline, CDR1 KGHDR and CDR2 SFDVKD. V was pared by 12 bases and J by 2 bases, with 12 bases between. This CDR3 region has 13 residues.

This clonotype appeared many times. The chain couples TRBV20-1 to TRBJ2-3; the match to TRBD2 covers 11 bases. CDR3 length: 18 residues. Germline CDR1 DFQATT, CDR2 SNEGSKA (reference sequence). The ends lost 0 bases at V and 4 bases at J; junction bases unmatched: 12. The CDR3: CSARDQWGVAGGSDTQYF. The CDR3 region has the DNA TGCAGTGCTAGAGATCAATGGGGCGTAGCGGGAGGGTCAGATACGCAGTATTTT.

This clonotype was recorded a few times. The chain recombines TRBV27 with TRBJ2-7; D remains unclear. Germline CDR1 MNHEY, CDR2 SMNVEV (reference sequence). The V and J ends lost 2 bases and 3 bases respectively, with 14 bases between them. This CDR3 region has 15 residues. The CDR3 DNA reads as TGTGCCAGCAGTTTAGTACAAGGGAAGGGCTACGAGCAGTACTTC. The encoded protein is CASSLVQGKGYEQYF.

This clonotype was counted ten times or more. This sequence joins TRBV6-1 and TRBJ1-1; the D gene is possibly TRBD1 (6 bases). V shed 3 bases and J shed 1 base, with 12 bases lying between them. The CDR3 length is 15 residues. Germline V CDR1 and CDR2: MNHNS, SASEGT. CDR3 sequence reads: CASSEWGLGNTEAFF. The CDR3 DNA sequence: TGTGCCAGCAGTGAGTGGGGGCTGGGGAACACTGAAGCTTTCTTT.

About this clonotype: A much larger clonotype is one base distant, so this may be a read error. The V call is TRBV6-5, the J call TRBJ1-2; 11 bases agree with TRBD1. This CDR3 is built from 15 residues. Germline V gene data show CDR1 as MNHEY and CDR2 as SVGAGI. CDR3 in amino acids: CASSSRDRGNYGDTF. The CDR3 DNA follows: TGTGCCAGCAGTTCACGGGACAGGGGGAACTATGGCGACACCTTC.

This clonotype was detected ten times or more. DNA for the CDR3: TGTGCCAGCAGCTTGGGGCACGATGGGGGGACCCAGTACTTC. It encodes CASSLGHDGGTQYF. The chain links TRBV5-6 to TRBJ2-5; D tentatively reads TRBD1 or TRBD2 (5 bases each). Germline lookup yields CDR1 SGHDT and CDR2 YYEEEE. The length of the CDR3 is 14 residues. The ends were cut back, 0 bases at V and 7 bases at J, with 13 bases in the middle.

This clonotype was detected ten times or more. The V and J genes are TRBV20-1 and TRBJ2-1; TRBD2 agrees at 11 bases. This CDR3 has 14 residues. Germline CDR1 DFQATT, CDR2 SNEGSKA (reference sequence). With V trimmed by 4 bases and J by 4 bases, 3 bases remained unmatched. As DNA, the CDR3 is TGCAGTGCTATCCCTAGCGGGGGGTACAATGAGCAGTTCTTC. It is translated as CSAIPSGGYNEQFF.

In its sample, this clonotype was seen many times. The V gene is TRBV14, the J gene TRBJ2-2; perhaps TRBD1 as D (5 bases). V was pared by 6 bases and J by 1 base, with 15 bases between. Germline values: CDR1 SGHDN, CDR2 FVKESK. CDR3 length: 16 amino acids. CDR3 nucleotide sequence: TGTGCCAGCAGTACGAAGGGGCAGTTGAACACCGGGGAGCTGTTTTTT. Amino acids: CASSTKGQLNTGELFF.

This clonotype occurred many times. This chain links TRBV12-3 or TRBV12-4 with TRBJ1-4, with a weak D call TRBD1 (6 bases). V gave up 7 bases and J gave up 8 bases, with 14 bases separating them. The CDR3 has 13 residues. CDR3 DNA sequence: TGTGCCAGCACCTTGATGGGGGCGGAAAAACTGTTTTTT. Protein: CASTLMGAEKLFF.

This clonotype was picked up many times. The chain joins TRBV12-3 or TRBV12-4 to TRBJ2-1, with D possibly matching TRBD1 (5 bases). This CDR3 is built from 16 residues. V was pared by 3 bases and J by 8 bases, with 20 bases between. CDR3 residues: CASSFSLTGASDEQFF. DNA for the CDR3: TGTGCCAGCAGTTTCTCGCTTACAGGAGCCAGCGATGAGCAGTTCTTC.

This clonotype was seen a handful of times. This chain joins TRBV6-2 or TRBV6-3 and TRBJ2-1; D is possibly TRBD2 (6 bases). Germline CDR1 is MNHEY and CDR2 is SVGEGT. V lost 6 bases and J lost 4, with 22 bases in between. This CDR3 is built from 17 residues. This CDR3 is CASSPGSVGRSYNEQFF. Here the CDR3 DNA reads TGTGCCAGCAGCCCCGGGTCCGTCGGGAGAAGTTACAATGAGCAGTTCTTC.

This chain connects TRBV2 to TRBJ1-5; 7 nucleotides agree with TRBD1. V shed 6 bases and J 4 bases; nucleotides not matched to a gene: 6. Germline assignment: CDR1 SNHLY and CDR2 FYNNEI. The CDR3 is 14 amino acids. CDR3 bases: TGTGCCAGCAGGGGGGACAGTCAGAATCAGCCCCAGCATTTT. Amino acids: CASRGDSQNQPQHF.

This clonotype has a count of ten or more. The CDR3 loop is CASRYGREYYEQYF. For the CDR3, the DNA is TGTGCCAGCAGGTATGGGCGGGAGTACTACGAGCAGTACTTC. J is TRBJ2-7 and V is TRBV6-5; 7 bases map to TRBD2. This CDR3 has 14 amino acids. V trimming: 6 bases; J trimming: 3 bases; junction bases outside the gene matches: 8. CDR1 is MNHEY, CDR2 SVGAGI, per germline.

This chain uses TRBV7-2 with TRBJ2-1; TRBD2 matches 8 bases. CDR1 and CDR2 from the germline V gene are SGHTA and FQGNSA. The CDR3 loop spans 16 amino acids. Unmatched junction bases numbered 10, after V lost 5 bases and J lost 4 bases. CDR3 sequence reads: CASSPSGSIRYNEQFF. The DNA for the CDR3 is TGTGCCAGCAGCCCAAGCGGGAGCATTCGATACAATGAGCAGTTCTTC.